These 10 T cell receptor beta chains share one sample of origin, sequenced in a study of PD-1 blockade in classical Hodgkin lymphoma. All patients experienced relapse after autologous stem cell transplantation, and brentuximab vedotin exposure was variable. Here immunoSEQ multiplex PCR was the method, and the copy in TCRdb shows in-frame clones only, minus some. The data contain about 6,800 clones, around 80% of them singletons. The sequences come from peripheral blood mononuclear cells (PBMCs), collected before the second cycle of nivolumab. The source of these receptors is a human donor with classical Hodgkin lymphoma.

The chain links TRBV5-1 to TRBJ2-1; 9 positions match TRBD2. CDR1 is SGHRS and CDR2 is YFSETQ in the germline V gene. With V trimmed by 0 bases and J by 4 bases, 5 bases remained unmatched. The CDR3 consists of 16 residues. The CDR3 coding sequence is TGCGCCAGCAGCTTGGAGGGCGGGAGGGGGTACAATGAGCAGTTCTTC. Its translation is CASSLEGGRGYNEQFF.

V usage is TRBV14 and J usage is TRBJ2-2; no firm D call. Germline assignment: CDR1 SGHDN and CDR2 FVKESK. V was clipped by 0 bases and J by 6 bases, with 5 bases between them. The CDR3 consists of 13 residues. The CDR3 protein is CASSQDVSGELFF. The CDR3 DNA is TGTGCCAGCAGCCAAGATGTATCCGGGGAGCTGTTTTTT.

The genes are TRBV14 and TRBJ1-1; D is undetermined. Germline-derived CDR1 and CDR2 are SGHDN and FVKESK. The CDR3 has 15 amino acids. V dropped 0 bases and J dropped 4 bases, with 12 bases sitting between them. CDR3 sequence: CASSQDPNRFTEAFF. DNA for the CDR3: TGTGCCAGCAGCCAAGATCCTAACCGATTCACTGAAGCTTTCTTT. Supplemented by reference TRBV14 and TRBJ1-1, the full variable domain reads EAGVTQFPSHSVIEKGQTVTLRCDPISGHDNLYWYRRVMGKEIKFLLHFVKESKQDESGMPNNRFLAERTGGTYSTLKVQPAELEDSGVYFCASSQDPNRFTEAFFGQGTRLTVV.

V usage is TRBV6-5 and J usage is TRBJ1-5; 8 positions agree with TRBD1. Germline-derived CDR1 and CDR2 are MNHEY and SVGAGI. This CDR3 comprises 14 residues. V lost 5 bases to trimming and J lost 5 bases; unmatched junction nucleotides: 5. CDR3 DNA: TGTGCCAGCAGTCAGGACAGGGCCCATCAGCCCCAGCATTTT. This codes for CASSQDRAHQPQHF.

The gene calls are TRBV2 and TRBJ1-6; 12 bases map to TRBD1. From germline, CDR1 is SNHLY and CDR2 FYNNEI. The CDR3 covers 16 residues. V shed 6 bases and J 7 bases; nucleotides not matched to a gene: 7. The CDR3 is CASREPGQGANSPLHF. The DNA of the CDR3 is TGTGCCAGCAGAGAACCGGGACAGGGGGCGAATTCACCCCTCCACTTT.

CDR3 sequence reads: CASSFYNSPLHF. For the CDR3, the DNA is TGTGCCAGCAGTTTCTATAATTCACCCCTCCACTTT. The J gene is TRBJ1-6, the V gene TRBV27; D gene ambiguous. The CDR3 extends over 12 amino acids. V was pared by 3 bases and J by 3 bases, with 0 bases between. CDR1 is MNHEY and CDR2 is SMNVEV in the germline V gene (reference sequence).

This clone was observed a few times. The chain uses TRBV18 and TRBJ2-5; D remains ambiguous. The CDR3 is 13 residues long. Germline loops: CDR1 KGHSH, CDR2 LQKENI. The V end lost 3 bases, the J end lost 5 bases, and 10 bases lay between the germline ends. CDR3 sequence (DNA): TGTGCCAGCTCACCTATCGTGGGGGAGACCCAGTACTTC. Protein sequence: CASSPIVGETQYF.

V usage is TRBV11-3 and J usage is TRBJ2-5; possible D gene TRBD2, 6 bases. V was trimmed by 1 base and J by 4 bases, leaving 13 bases between them. The CDR3 is made up of 15 amino acids. Looked up from germline, CDR1 is SGHNT and CDR2 is YENEEA. The CDR3 loop is CASSLGSRGGETQYF. The CDR3 DNA reads as TGTGCCAGCAGCTTAGGCTCTAGGGGAGGAGAGACCCAGTACTTC.

By its share, this clone is medium-sized (0.01 to 0.1%). The chain links TRBV5-6 to TRBJ1-2; D call uncertain. Germline V gene sequence: CDR1 SGHDT, CDR2 YYEEEE. This CDR3 has 15 amino acids. Trimming shortened V by 4 bases and J by 4 bases, and 17 bases separated the two germline ends. The CDR3 DNA sequence: TGTGCCAGCAGCCAGTATCACGCAGGCTCCTATGGCTACACCTTC. Its translation is CASSQYHAGSYGYTF. Full variable domain (missing parts from reference TRBV5-6 and TRBJ1-2): DAGVTQSPTHLIKTRGQQVTLRCSPKSGHDTVSWYQQALGQGPQFIFQYYEEEERQRGNFPDRFSGHQFPNYSSELNVNALLLGDSALYLCASSQYHAGSYGYTFGSGTRLTVV.

The chain carries TRBV25-1 and TRBJ1-2; D remains ambiguous. The CDR3 has 14 amino acids. V lost 2 bases, J lost 0 bases, and 7 bases lay in between. The germline CDR1 and CDR2 sequences are MGHDK and SYGVNS. CDR3 nucleotides: TGTGCCAGCAGTGAAGAGGGCGCTAACTATGGCTACACCTTC. It translates to CASSEEGANYGYTF.